These 10 T cell receptor beta chains were all obtained from the same sample, sequenced in a study of T-cell memory formation after mild COVID-19. Via MiXCR, TCRdb re-called the 5' RACE reads, giving one row per CDR3 protein. The sample has about 470,000 distinct CDR3 sequences, roughly 25% seen once. Sequenced input: PBMCs or a T cell subset sorted from them (not recorded which). These receptors originate from an adult woman who had mild COVID-19 (a few samples of this study predate the infection). Cell type and time point are not known.

This chain uses TRBV12-3 or TRBV12-4 with TRBJ2-5; TRBD2 matches at 7 bases. V dropped 5 bases and J dropped 1; count of bases not matched to a gene: 7. The CDR3 consists of 15 residues. CDR3: CASSDPSSGQETQYF. The CDR3 DNA reads as TGTGCCAGCAGTGACCCCTCTAGCGGCCAAGAGACCCAGTACTTC.

This clonotype has more than one count but fewer than ten. V usage is TRBV7-3 and J usage is TRBJ2-7; TRBD1 matches 9 bases. The CDR3 contains 14 residues. Germline lookup yields CDR1 SGHTA and CDR2 FQGTGA. V lost 5 bases, J lost 7 bases, and 9 bases stayed unmatched. The CDR3 region has the DNA TGTGCCAGCAGCCCCGGGACAGGGTCGAGGGAGCAGTACTTC. It encodes CASSPGTGSREQYF.

This clonotype was found a few times. This CDR3 reads CASSLSYDYTDTQYF. CDR3 DNA sequence: TGTGCCAGCAGCTTATCTTACGATTACACAGATACGCAGTATTTT. The chain joins TRBV7-8 to TRBJ2-3; the D is unclear. From germline, CDR1 is SGHVS and CDR2 FQNEAQ. The CDR3 has 15 residues. V was trimmed by 2 bases and J by 2 bases, leaving 11 bases between them.

This clonotype was counted at least ten times. The rearrangement joins TRBV5-6 to TRBJ2-1, with D unresolved. The CDR3 has 15 amino acids. V was shortened by 0 bases and J by 4 bases, with 11 bases between the two germline ends. From germline, CDR1 is SGHDT and CDR2 YYEEEE. Here the CDR3 DNA reads TGTGCCAGCAGCTTGGCGGGTGTGGTTTACAATGAGCAGTTCTTC. It translates to CASSLAGVVYNEQFF.

The rearrangement links TRBV5-1 to TRBJ2-2; 9 bases align to TRBD2. The CDR3 runs 17 residues. Germline-derived CDR1 and CDR2 are SGHRS and YFSETQ. The J segment lost 3 bases and the V segment lost 4 bases, leaving 10 bases of the junction unmatched. CDR3 in amino acids: CASSLVQAGGHTGELFF. In nucleotides, the CDR3 is TGCGCCAGCAGCCTCGTTCAAGCGGGGGGTCACACCGGGGAGCTGTTTTTT.

The chain recombines TRBV7-3 with TRBJ2-3; D is perhaps TRBD2 (5 bases). V gave up 5 bases and J gave up 2 bases, with 11 bases separating them. CDR1 SGHTA and CDR2 FQGTGA come from the germline V gene. CDR3 length: 14 amino acids. In DNA form, the CDR3 reads TGTGCCAGCAGCCCCCCGGAGGACACAGATACGCAGTATTTT. It yields the protein CASSPPEDTDTQYF.

The gene calls are TRBV30 and TRBJ1-6; TRBD1 matches 11 bases. The CDR3 has 17 amino acids. The germline gives CDR1 GTSNPN, CDR2 SVGIG (reference sequence). The V segment lost 4 bases and the J segment 0 bases; nucleotides outside the gene matches: 5. Written as DNA, the CDR3 is TGTGCCTGGACCGGGACAGGGGGAAGCTCCTATAATTCACCCCTCCACTTT. It codes for CAWTGTGGSSYNSPLHF.

The V and J genes are TRBV4-3 and TRBJ2-1, with 7 bases identical to TRBD1. J gave up 6 bases and V 1 base, and 6 bases lay outside the gene matches. The germline V gene has CDR1 LGHNA and CDR2 YSLEER. CDR3 length: 15 amino acids. The CDR3 spells CASSQAGAGGNEQFF. In DNA, the CDR3 is TGCGCCAGCAGCCAAGCTGGCGCAGGGGGCAATGAGCAGTTCTTC.

In this sample, this clonotype turned up once. This chain connects TRBV20-1 to TRBJ2-7; 8 bases line up with TRBD1. Germline loops: CDR1 DFQATT, CDR2 SNEGSKA (reference sequence). The CDR3 totals 15 residues. Trimming at V came to 0 bases and at J to 5 bases, leaving 9 bases not matched to a gene. CDR3 region: CSARDLRQGLHEQYF. Written as DNA, the CDR3 is TGCAGTGCTAGAGATCTAAGACAGGGGCTCCACGAGCAGTACTTC.

The rearrangement links TRBV19 to TRBJ1-2, with unresolved D. V was pared by 10 bases and J by 4 bases, with 19 bases between. From germline, CDR1 is LNHDA and CDR2 SQIVND (reference sequence). There are 14 residues in the CDR3. CDR3 loop: CATRHAGETYGYTF. The DNA for the CDR3 is TGTGCCACCAGGCACGCAGGTGAAACCTATGGCTACACCTTC.